Here is one T cell receptor (beta chain) with its context. Antigen unknown. The data are from a study of regulatory T cells in long-lasting Graves disease. Study background: Persistent cases took antithyroid drugs over 5 years and stayed TSH receptor antibody positive.

V was shortened by 9 bases and J by 4 bases, with 18 bases between the two germline ends. The germline gives CDR1 KGHDR, CDR2 SFDVKD. The CDR3 consists of 15 residues. TCR beta libraries were built with iRepertoire HTBI primers and Arm-PCR of CDR3 regions. Under the authors' procedure: The identification of roughly 62 TRBV and 14 to 15 TRBJ segments was made across samples. MiXCR, run by TCRdb on the multiplex PCR reads, gives a single entry per CDR3 protein. TCRdb's processing, not the study's, gives the V and J calls here. The sample contains roughly 490,000 distinct CDR3 sequences, approximately 23% of which appear only once. Specified time point: persistent/refractory GD, antithyroid drugs over 5 years with positive TRAb. RNA extracted from PBMCs served as the sequencing template. Findings and limits, study-wide: Among the persistent patients, 2,500 to 3,000 public clonotypes were shared, more than the roughly 900 shared among new patients. TRBV28, TRBJ1-2 and TRBJ2-5 were favored in persistent disease.

Specimen: peripheral blood mononuclear cells (PBMCs), collected when the disease was refractory, from a patient treated with antithyroid drugs. This receptor was obtained from a female donor with Graves disease. The chain carries TRBV24-1 and TRBJ1-5, with a tentative D call TRBD1 (6 bases). The CDR3 bases are TGTGCCACCTCCCCCGGGGGCAGACAAAATCAGCCCCAGCATTTT. It translates to CATSPGGRQNQPQHF.